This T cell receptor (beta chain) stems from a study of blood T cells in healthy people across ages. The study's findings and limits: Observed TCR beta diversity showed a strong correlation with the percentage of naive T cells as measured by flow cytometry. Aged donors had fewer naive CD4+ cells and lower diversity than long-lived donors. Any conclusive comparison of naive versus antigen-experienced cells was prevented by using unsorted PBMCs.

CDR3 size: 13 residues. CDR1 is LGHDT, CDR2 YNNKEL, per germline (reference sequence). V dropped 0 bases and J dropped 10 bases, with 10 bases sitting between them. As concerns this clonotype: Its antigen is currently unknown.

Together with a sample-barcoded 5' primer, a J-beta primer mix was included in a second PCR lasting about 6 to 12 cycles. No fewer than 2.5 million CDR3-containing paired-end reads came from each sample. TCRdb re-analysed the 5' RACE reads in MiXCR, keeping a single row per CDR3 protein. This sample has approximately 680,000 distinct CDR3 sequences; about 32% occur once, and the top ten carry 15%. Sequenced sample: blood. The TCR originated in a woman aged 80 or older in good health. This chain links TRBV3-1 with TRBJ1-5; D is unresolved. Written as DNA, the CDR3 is TGTGCCAGCAGCCAAGATCTCCTATCCCCCCAGCATTTT. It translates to CASSQDLLSPQHF.